This is a list of T cell receptor beta chains from one sample in a study of CD8+CD57+ T cells in acquired aplastic anemia. TCRdb used MiXCR to reprocess the reads, holding one entry per CDR3 protein. The data show around 80,000 distinct CDR3 sequences, around 70% seen once. Sequencing input: sorted CD4+, CD8+, or CD8+CD57+ T cells (not recorded which) from PBMCs. The source is a human donor with aplastic anemia. Each CDR3 is given with its conserved first and last residue. The D gene is left open where the match is weak. Size is omitted from some rows. Given values are once, few, many or a class for expanded clones.

>TRBV14|NA|TRBJ2-7|NA
TGTGCCAGCAGCCCCGCGGCAGGGCGAAACCCCTACGAGCAGTACTTC
CASSPAAGRNPYEQYF
>TRBV10-3|TRBD1|TRBJ1-5|few
TGTGCCACCTGGGACAGGGATAGCAATCAGCCCCAGCATTTT
CATWDRDSNQPQHF
>TRBV27|NA|TRBJ1-5|NA
TGTGCCAGCAGTACCATTGGGGATAGCAATCAGCCCCAGCATTTT
CASSTIGDSNQPQHF
>TRBV10-3|TRBD1|TRBJ1-6|NA
TGTGCCATCAGTGAACGTGGGACAGACAATTCACCCCTCCACTTT
CAISERGTDNSPLHF
>TRBV29-1|TRBD1|TRBJ2-7|NA
TGCAGCGTCCGGGACAGGGAGAACTACGAGCAGTACTTC
CSVRDRENYEQYF
>TRBV20-1|TRBD2|TRBJ2-3|NA
TGCAGTGTTGTAGCGGGAGGACCCACAGATACGCAGTATTTT
CSVVAGGPTDTQYF
>TRBV2|NA|TRBJ1-6|NA
TGTGCCAGCAGTGTCAGGGCAATGAGTTCACCCCTCCACTTT
CASSVRAMSSPLHF
>TRBV4-3|NA|TRBJ2-3|NA
TGCGCCAGCAGCCCTAGAATCACAGATACGCAGTATTTT
CASSPRITDTQYF
>TRBV12-3/TRBV12-4|NA|TRBJ1-1|NA
TGTGCCAGCAGTGACCGGGACCGCGCTTTCTTT
CASSDRDRAFF
>TRBV7-9|NA|TRBJ2-5|NA
TGTGCCAGCAGCCGGACAGCTCAAGAGACCCAGTACTTC
CASSRTAQETQYF
>TRBV5-1|TRBD1|TRBJ2-1|NA
TGCGCCAGCAGTAATACCGGGACAGGGGGCTTTGAGCAGTTCTTC
CASSNTGTGGFEQFF
>TRBV7-6|NA|TRBJ2-5|NA
TGTGCCAGCAGCTTAGGGGTGGGGAAAGAGACCCAGTACTTC
CASSLGVGKETQYF
>TRBV2|TRBD1|TRBJ2-1|NA
TGTGCCAGCAGTGAAAACCCCGGGACAGGGCCTTCCGGGACCTACAATGAGCAGTTCTTC
CASSENPGTGPSGTYNEQFF
>TRBV20-1|NA|TRBJ2-3|NA
TGCAGTGCTAGAATGAGCGGTGATACGCAGTATTTT
CSARMSGDTQYF
>TRBV15|NA|TRBJ1-6|few
TGTGCCACCAGCCCCGAGGAACAGGACCGATCACCCCTCCACTTT
CATSPEEQDRSPLHF
>TRBV24-1|NA|TRBJ1-1|once
TGTGCCACCAGTGATACGGATGGGCCTGAAGCTTTCTTT
CATSDTDGPEAFF
>TRBV10-3|NA|TRBJ2-1|NA
TGTGCCTCTTCCGCCGGGACACTCTCCTACAATGAGCAGTTCTTC
CASSAGTLSYNEQFF
>TRBV12-3/TRBV12-4|TRBD1|TRBJ2-7|NA
TGTGCCAGCAGGCGGGGACAGGGGGCCTACGAGCAGTACTTC
CASRRGQGAYEQYF
>TRBV7-2|NA|TRBJ2-1|NA
TGTGCCAGCAGCGTAACAGAGTATGAGCAGTTCTTC
CASSVTEYEQFF
>TRBV11-1|TRBD1|TRBJ2-1|few
TGTGCCAGCAGCTCGGGACAGTACAATGAGCAGTTCTTC
CASSSGQYNEQFF